The 30 T cell receptor beta chains below all came from one sample that was sequenced in a study of shared clonotypes between healthy human individuals (dated by TCRdb to about 2020). The library was generated by the immunoSEQ multiplex PCR assay. TCRdb limited this immuneACCESS table to in-frame rearrangements with V and J called. A share of clones is missing; checked studies link under half to unresolved V genes, and the rest is unexplained. The table for this sample lists approximately 1,500,000 clones; around 98% of them were counted only once. The leading ten clones occupy 0.4% to 0.55% of the sample. The sample consisted of naive CD4+ T cells sorted from blood. This specimen's cell subset or site label, interpreted: CD45RA+ positively selected. The receptors shown here come from a man aged 30-40 years in good health.

The chain links TRBV7-9 to TRBJ2-1; tentatively, D is TRBD2 (5 bases). CDR1 is SEHNR, CDR2 FQNEAQ, per germline (reference sequence). There are 17 residues in the CDR3. The germline V and J ends were trimmed by 3 bases and 0 bases, with 15 bases remaining between them. The CDR3, as DNA: TGTGCCAGCAGCTTGGGAGTGGGCACTAGCTCCTACAATGAGCAGTTCTTC. Translation gives CASSLGVGTSSYNEQFF.

V gene TRBV5-1 combines with J gene TRBJ1-5, with a weak D call TRBD1 (6 bases). The CDR3 length is 15 residues. The V gene lost 4 bases and the J gene lost 6 bases, with 17 bases spanning the gap. Germline CDR1 SGHRS, CDR2 YFSETQ. The CDR3 DNA sequence: TGCGCCAGCAGCATGACCGGGGGCCGGGGTCAGCCCCAGCATTTT. It codes for CASSMTGGRGQPQHF.

The V gene is TRBV10-3, the J gene TRBJ1-5; no definite D call. Trimming cost V 6 bases and J 11 bases, with 14 bases left between them. Germline lookup yields CDR1 ENHRY and CDR2 SYGVKD. The CDR3 has 12 amino acids. CDR3 protein: CAISRTGETQHF. CDR3 in DNA: TGTGCCATCAGCAGGACGGGTGAGACCCAGCATTTT.

V and J are TRBV11-1 and TRBJ2-7; tentative D call: TRBD2 (6 bases). The ends were cut back, 1 base at V and 4 bases at J, with 20 bases in the middle. The CDR3 spans 17 residues. The V gene's germline CDR1 is SGHAT and CDR2 FQDESV (reference sequence). The CDR3 sequence is CASSLVGGEDHRYEQYF. The CDR3 DNA is TGTGCCAGCAGCTTAGTAGGCGGGGAGGACCATAGATACGAGCAGTACTTC. The full variable domain, rest sourced from reference TRBV11-1 and TRBJ2-7, is EAEVAQSPRYKITEKSQAVAFWCDPISGHATLYWYRQILGQGPELLVQFQDESVVDDSQLPKDRFSAERLKGVDSTLKIQPAELGDSAMYLCASSLVGGEDHRYEQYFGPGTRLTVT.

This rearrangement joins TRBV10-2 to TRBJ2-2; 7 positions agree with TRBD2. The ends lost 7 bases at V and 2 bases at J; junction bases unmatched: 4. CDR3 length equals 14 residues. Germline V CDR1 and CDR2: WSHSY, SAAADI. CDR3 DNA sequence: TGCGCCAGCATTGCGGGAGCAAACACCGGGGAGCTGTTTTTT. Translated, it gives CASIAGANTGELFF.

Written as DNA, the CDR3 is TGTGCCAGCAGCTTCCTTCGGGGGAGCCACGAGCAGTACTTC. Its translation is CASSFLRGSHEQYF. V is TRBV7-2 and J is TRBJ2-7, with D possibly being TRBD2 (6 bases). Trimming took off 3 bases at V and 5 bases at J, with 14 bases between the two ends. This CDR3 is built from 14 residues. Per germline, CDR1 SGHTA and CDR2 FQGNSA.

The chain joins TRBV5-4 to TRBJ2-7, with D unclear. This CDR3 contains 15 residues. Deletions cut 2 bases from V and 6 bases from J, with 18 bases between. Germline V gene data show CDR1 as SGHNT and CDR2 as YYREEE (reference sequence). As DNA, the CDR3 is TGTGCCAGCAGCTTAGGCGGCAGAGGTAGACTCGAGCAGTACTTC. This codes for CASSLGGRGRLEQYF.

The chain joins TRBV29-1 to TRBJ1-1; D possibly corresponds to TRBD1 (5 bases). The CDR3 totals 15 residues. Per the germline V gene, CDR1 is SQVTM and CDR2 is ANQGSEA. V was clipped by 1 base and J by 6 bases, with 18 bases between them. The CDR3 DNA reads as TGCAGCGTTGAAGTGGTTTTCGGGGCGGGGGCTGAAGCTTTCTTT. Amino acids: CSVEVVFGAGAEAFF. The variable domain in full, completed from reference TRBV29-1 and TRBJ1-1, reads SAVISQKPSRDICQRGTSLTIQCQVDSQVTMMFWYRQQPGQSLTLIATANQGSEATYESGFVIDKFPISRPNLTFSTLTVSNMSPEDSSIYLCSVEVVFGAGAEAFFGQGTRLTVV.

V usage is TRBV5-1 and J usage is TRBJ2-7; 7 bases are shared with TRBD1. V lost 0 bases and J lost 7; bases outside the gene matches: 4. The CDR3 sequence is 13 residues long. Germline V lookup: CDR1 SGHRS, CDR2 YFSETQ. In nucleotides, the CDR3 is TGCGCCAGCAGCTTGGACAGGGGAATGGAGCAGTACTTC. This sequence encodes CASSLDRGMEQYF.

This clone was found once. This rearrangement joins TRBV4-1 to TRBJ2-5; 7 bases match TRBD1. The CDR3 extends over 18 amino acids. CDR1 and CDR2 (germline): MGHRA, YSYEKL. V trimming: 0 bases; J trimming: 1 base; junction bases outside the gene matches: 11. The CDR3 spells CASSQEPTGLSVQETQYF. The CDR3 region has the DNA TGCGCCAGCAGCCAAGAACCGACAGGGCTATCGGTCCAAGAGACCCAGTACTTC.

This rearrangement joins TRBV7-2 to TRBJ1-1; D is unresolved. The CDR3 is made up of 14 amino acids. The germline gives CDR1 SGHTA, CDR2 FQGNSA. Deletions cut 3 bases from V and 0 bases from J, with 8 bases between. The CDR3 region has the DNA TGTGCCAGCAGCTTCGGACGGCTGAACACTGAAGCTTTCTTT. As protein: CASSFGRLNTEAFF.

The chain carries TRBV2 and TRBJ2-7; maybe TRBD2 (5 bases). Deletions cut 6 bases from V and 4 bases from J, with 16 bases between. Germline assignment: CDR1 SNHLY and CDR2 FYNNEI. There are 14 residues in the CDR3. CDR3 bases: TGTGCCAGCAGCCCTGAACTAGGCGTATACGAGCAGTACTTC. Protein product: CASSPELGVYEQYF.

The chain has TRBV5-8 and TRBJ1-2; no definite D call. The CDR3 is 14 amino acids. V dropped 5 bases and J dropped 3 bases, with 14 bases sitting between them. CDR1 and CDR2 from the germline V gene are SGHTS and YDEGEE. CDR3 loop: CASSDLWQDYGYTF. CDR3 coding DNA: TGTGCCAGCAGTGACTTATGGCAGGACTATGGCTACACCTTC.

This chain connects TRBV27 to TRBJ1-4, with D possibly TRBD1 on 5 matching bases. This CDR3 has 15 residues. V was trimmed by 5 bases and J by 2 bases, leaving 12 bases between them. From germline, CDR1 is MNHEY and CDR2 SMNVEV (reference sequence). CDR3 loop: CASSIRQPTNEKLFF. In DNA, the CDR3 is TGTGCCAGCAGTATTAGACAGCCCACTAATGAAAAACTGTTTTTT.

V usage is TRBV14 and J usage is TRBJ2-1, with 14 nucleotides matching TRBD2. CDR3 length: 16 residues. CDR1 and CDR2 (germline): SGHDN, FVKESK. The V segment lost 0 bases and the J segment 10 bases; nucleotides outside the gene matches: 5. The CDR3 region has the DNA TGTGCCAGCAGCCAAGATTGGGGGACTAGCGGGAGCGAGCAGTTCTTC. Amino acid sequence: CASSQDWGTSGSEQFF.

The chain recombines TRBV10-3 with TRBJ1-2; tentative D call: TRBD1 (5 bases). Germline assignment: CDR1 ENHRY and CDR2 SYGVKD. V lost 11 bases and J lost 4, with 14 bases in between. This CDR3 contains 12 residues. The CDR3 coding sequence is TGTGCCGCTGGGGGGGTGACCTATGGCTACACCTTC. Amino acid sequence: CAAGGVTYGYTF.

This chain links TRBV7-9 with TRBJ2-2, with 8 nucleotides matching TRBD2. The CDR3 length is 15 residues. Germline V gene lookup returns CDR1 SEHNR and CDR2 FQNEAQ (reference sequence). V lost 10 bases, J lost 6 bases, and 13 bases stayed unmatched. The CDR3 spells CAIGTGTSYSGELFF. The CDR3 DNA sequence: TGTGCCATCGGGACCGGGACTAGTTACTCCGGGGAGCTGTTTTTT.

This sequence joins TRBV2 and TRBJ1-5; D unclear. The germline CDR1 and CDR2 sequences are SNHLY and FYNNEI. The V end was cut by 6 bases, the J end by 3 bases, with 9 bases between. This CDR3 has 13 residues. The CDR3, as DNA: TGTGCCAGCAGGAAAGGCCCCAATCAGCCCCAGCATTTT. Its translation is CASRKGPNQPQHF.

CDR3 residues: CASSQEHYGYTF. For the CDR3, the DNA is TGCGCCAGCAGCCAAGAACACTATGGCTACACCTTC. The chain recombines TRBV4-1 with TRBJ1-2; no clear D. The germline V gene has CDR1 MGHRA and CDR2 YSYEKL. The CDR3 sequence is 12 residues long. The V end was cut by 0 bases, the J end by 3 bases, with 2 bases between.

This rearrangement joins TRBV7-9 to TRBJ1-4; TRBD1 aligns across 9 bases. CDR1 SEHNR and CDR2 FQNEAQ come from the germline V gene (reference sequence). Losses at the gene ends were 8 bases for V and 5 bases for J; bases not matched to a gene: 15. CDR3 size: 17 residues. The CDR3 loop is CASGPGQGREGNEKLFF. The DNA of the CDR3 is TGTGCCAGCGGACCGGGACAGGGAAGAGAGGGGAATGAAAAACTGTTTTTT.

The chain combines TRBV28 with TRBJ2-1; TRBD1 matches 7 bases. Germline V gene lookup returns CDR1 MDHEN and CDR2 SYDVKM. J lost 0 bases, V lost 8 bases, and 7 bases had no gene match. This CDR3 contains 15 residues. The CDR3 DNA sequence: TGTGCCAGCTCTACAGGGGTTAGCTCCTACAATGAGCAGTTCTTC. This encodes CASSTGVSSYNEQFF.

The rearrangement uses TRBV14 and TRBJ1-2, with 8 positions matching TRBD1. Germline lookup yields CDR1 SGHDN and CDR2 FVKESK. V lost 4 bases to trimming and J lost 4 bases; unmatched junction nucleotides: 8. The CDR3 loop spans 15 amino acids. CDR3 in amino acids: CASSLRQGPPYGYTF. CDR3 bases: TGTGCCAGCAGCCTAAGACAGGGGCCCCCCTATGGCTACACCTTC.

The V gene is TRBV19, the J gene TRBJ2-1; no clear D gene. CDR1 and CDR2 (germline): LNHDA, SQIVND (reference sequence). V was cut by 1 base and J by 4 bases, with 11 bases left in between. CDR3 size: 15 residues. For the CDR3, the DNA is TGTGCCAGTAGTATAGTAGGTTACAGATACAATGAGCAGTTCTTC. It codes for CASSIVGYRYNEQFF.

The V call is TRBV5-6, the J call TRBJ2-5; no clear D gene. V dropped 4 bases and J dropped 0 bases, with 10 bases sitting between them. CDR1 is SGHDT and CDR2 is YYEEEE in the germline V gene. This CDR3 contains 14 residues. The CDR3 loop is CASSQIYNQETQYF. The CDR3 DNA follows: TGTGCCAGCAGCCAAATATACAACCAAGAGACCCAGTACTTC.

J is TRBJ2-5 and V is TRBV2; D possibly corresponds to TRBD1 (5 bases). Germline CDR1 SNHLY, CDR2 FYNNEI. Deletions cut 0 bases from V and 4 bases from J, with 12 bases between. The CDR3 runs to 15 residues. The CDR3: CASSEAPRGPETQYF. The CDR3, as DNA: TGTGCCAGCAGTGAAGCGCCAAGGGGCCCAGAGACCCAGTACTTC. The variable domain in full, with the rest retrieved from reference TRBV2 and TRBJ2-5, is EPEVTQTPSHQVTQMGQEVILRCVPISNHLYFYWYRQILGQKVEFLVSFYNNEISEKSEIFDDQFSVERPDGSNFTLKIRSTKLEDSAMYFCASSEAPRGPETQYFGPGTRLLVL.

This chain links TRBV18 with TRBJ2-5; weak D call: TRBD2 (5 bases). V was shortened by 3 bases and J by 4 bases, with 15 bases between the two germline ends. The CDR3 totals 15 residues. Germline V gene lookup returns CDR1 KGHSH and CDR2 LQKENI. The CDR3 is CASSPEVKVRETQYF. Here the CDR3 DNA reads TGTGCCAGCTCACCGGAGGTTAAAGTCAGAGAGACCCAGTACTTC.

J is TRBJ2-7 and V is TRBV28, with D tentatively TRBD1 or TRBD2 (6 bases each). The CDR3 covers 16 residues. Trimming removed 7 bases from V and 4 bases from J, with 23 bases in between. The germline gives CDR1 MDHEN, CDR2 SYDVKM. CDR3 in amino acids: CASNARGRGKDYEQYF. In DNA, the CDR3 is TGTGCCAGCAACGCCCGGGGGCGCGGTAAGGATTACGAGCAGTACTTC.

The V and J genes are TRBV19 and TRBJ2-3; 9 nucleotides agree with TRBD2. CDR3 length equals 14 residues. The germline V gene has CDR1 LNHDA and CDR2 SQIVND (reference sequence). V shed 5 bases and J 5 bases; nucleotides not matched to a gene: 5. This chain's CDR3 is CASSLGLARDTQYF. In DNA form, the CDR3 reads TGTGCCAGTAGTTTAGGACTAGCGAGAGATACGCAGTATTTT.

The V call is TRBV27, the J call TRBJ2-1, with D perhaps matching TRBD1 (6 bases). Deletions cut 5 bases from V and 4 bases from J, with 15 bases between. The CDR3 covers 15 residues. Looked up from germline, CDR1 is MNHEY and CDR2 is SMNVEV (reference sequence). The CDR3 nucleotides are TGTGCCAGCAGTACCGACAGGAGCTTTTACAATGAGCAGTTCTTC. This sequence encodes CASSTDRSFYNEQFF.

The chain uses TRBV6-1 and TRBJ2-2; possible D gene TRBD2, 6 bases. The ends were cut back, 6 bases at V and 1 base at J, with 12 bases in the middle. CDR1 and CDR2 (germline): MNHNS, SASEGT. The CDR3 is 15 amino acids. The CDR3 sequence is CASRPTGRNTGELFF. In DNA, the CDR3 is TGTGCCAGCAGACCCACCGGGAGGAACACCGGGGAGCTGTTTTTT.